A selection of T cell receptor beta chains follows, all from one sample in a study of T cell repertoires in cytomegalovirus infection. A single record per CDR3 protein comes from TCRdb applying MiXCR to the reads. Counted here are hundreds of thousands of distinct CDR3 sequences, around a sixth occurring once; the ten biggest clones make up 12%. Sequenced: PBMCs. Every receptor here comes from a human donor in good health (CMV status not recorded). Some clones in this sample may be carry-over from other donors' samples. The CDR3 runs from the conserved cysteine through the conserved F or W. The D gene is left open where the match is weak. The listing skips clone size in some rows; elsewhere it reads once, few, many or a size class.

j_call: TRBJ2-1
d_call: TRBD2
cdr3_length: 16
v_call: TRBV7-2
clone_size: many
cdr3_nt: TGTGCCAGCAGCACCGATAGCGGGGGGGGCCACAATGAGCAGTTCTTC
cdr3_aa: CASSTDSGGGHNEQFF

j_call: TRBJ2-5
d_call: -
cdr3_length: 13
v_call: TRBV12-3/TRBV12-4
clone_size: many
cdr3_nt: TGTGCCAGCAGCCTAGTGGGGCAAGAGACCCAGTACTTC
cdr3_aa: CASSLVGQETQYF

j_call: TRBJ1-5
d_call: -
cdr3_length: 17
v_call: TRBV6-1
clone_size: many
cdr3_nt: TGTGCCAGCAGTGAAACGGGGGGAGGGGGAGGCAATCAGCCCCAGCATTTT
cdr3_aa: CASSETGGGGGNQPQHF

j_call: TRBJ1-3
d_call: -
cdr3_length: 15
v_call: TRBV7-9
clone_size: many
cdr3_nt: TGTGCCAGCAGCGGAGTGGGGCAATCTGGAAACACCATATATTTT
cdr3_aa: CASSGVGQSGNTIYF

j_call: TRBJ1-4
d_call: -
cdr3_length: 15
v_call: TRBV7-6
clone_size: -
cdr3_nt: TGTGCCAGCAGCTTAGCGCTCGGGCTGGAGGAAAAACTGTTTTTT
cdr3_aa: CASSLALGLEEKLFF

j_call: TRBJ2-7
d_call: -
cdr3_length: 16
v_call: TRBV7-8
clone_size: many
cdr3_nt: TGTGCCAGCAGCCCCGGAGCAACAGGGAGTCCATACGAGCAGTACTTC
cdr3_aa: CASSPGATGSPYEQYF

j_call: TRBJ1-3
d_call: -
cdr3_length: 14
v_call: TRBV2
clone_size: -
cdr3_nt: TGTGCCAGCAGTGTGAGGGGCTCTGGAAACACCATATATTTT
cdr3_aa: CASSVRGSGNTIYF

j_call: TRBJ1-1
d_call: -
cdr3_length: 11
v_call: TRBV6-2/TRBV6-3
clone_size: many
cdr3_nt: TGTGCCAGCAAATGGGGCACTGAAGCTTTCTTT
cdr3_aa: CASKWGTEAFF

j_call: TRBJ2-1
d_call: TRBD2
cdr3_length: 16
v_call: TRBV11-2
clone_size: many
cdr3_nt: TGTGCCAGCCATAAGGGCGGACTAGCGGGGATCAATGAGCAGTTCTTC
cdr3_aa: CASHKGGLAGINEQFF

j_call: TRBJ1-3
d_call: -
cdr3_length: 16
v_call: TRBV4-1
clone_size: many
cdr3_nt: TGCGCCAGCAGCCAACCACGGGAGGGCTCTGGAAACACCATATATTTT
cdr3_aa: CASSQPREGSGNTIYF

j_call: TRBJ2-7
d_call: -
cdr3_length: 13
v_call: TRBV20-1
clone_size: -
cdr3_nt: TGCAGTGCTAGTCCGCCGAAAACCTACGAGCAGTACTTC
cdr3_aa: CSASPPKTYEQYF

j_call: TRBJ1-1
d_call: -
cdr3_length: 12
v_call: TRBV20-1
clone_size: many
cdr3_nt: TGCAGTGCATCCCGGGACAACACTGAAGCTTTCTTT
cdr3_aa: CSASRDNTEAFF

j_call: TRBJ1-5
d_call: -
cdr3_length: 15
v_call: TRBV4-3
clone_size: -
cdr3_nt: TGCGCCAGCAGCCAAGACAGGGTCGGCAATCAGCCCCAGCATTTT
cdr3_aa: CASSQDRVGNQPQHF

j_call: TRBJ1-2
d_call: -
cdr3_length: 10
v_call: TRBV29-1
clone_size: -
cdr3_nt: TGCAGCGTTGCCAGTGATGGCTACACCTTC
cdr3_aa: CSVASDGYTF

j_call: TRBJ1-5
d_call: -
cdr3_length: 17
v_call: TRBV7-9
clone_size: many
cdr3_nt: TGTGCCAGCAGCTTATCGCTGAGGACAGATGGCAATCAGCCCCAGCATTTT
cdr3_aa: CASSLSLRTDGNQPQHF

j_call: TRBJ1-4
d_call: TRBD1
cdr3_length: 15
v_call: TRBV27
clone_size: few
cdr3_nt: TGTGCCAGCAGTTTATTTGGACAGGGGGCCGAAAAACTGTTTTTT
cdr3_aa: CASSLFGQGAEKLFF

j_call: TRBJ2-3
d_call: -
cdr3_length: 15
v_call: TRBV5-1
clone_size: few
cdr3_nt: TGCGCCAGCAGCTTGGAGGGCCCTCTGGCAGATACGCAGTATTTT
cdr3_aa: CASSLEGPLADTQYF

j_call: TRBJ2-4
d_call: -
cdr3_length: 15
v_call: TRBV6-1
clone_size: few
cdr3_nt: TGTGCCAGCAGTGAAGTGCGAATTGGCAAAAACATTCAGTACTTC
cdr3_aa: CASSEVRIGKNIQYF

j_call: TRBJ1-6
d_call: -
cdr3_length: 14
v_call: TRBV2
clone_size: -
cdr3_nt: TGTGCCACCGGCGGAAGGGTGTATAATTCACCCCTCCACTTT
cdr3_aa: CATGGRVYNSPLHF

j_call: TRBJ2-1
d_call: -
cdr3_length: 13
v_call: TRBV13
clone_size: -
cdr3_nt: TGTGCCAGCAGCTTAGGCTCGGCGCGGAACAAGTTCTTC
cdr3_aa: CASSLGSARNKFF

j_call: TRBJ2-7
d_call: TRBD2
cdr3_length: 14
v_call: TRBV3-1
clone_size: -
cdr3_nt: TGTGCCAGCAGCGCCGGTAGCGGGGGGGACGAGCAGTACTTC
cdr3_aa: CASSAGSGGDEQYF

j_call: TRBJ2-1
d_call: -
cdr3_length: 18
v_call: TRBV12-5
clone_size: many
cdr3_nt: TGTGCTAGTGGTTTGGAACTTACCGGGACGGCCTCCTACAATGAGCAGTTCTTC
cdr3_aa: CASGLELTGTASYNEQFF

j_call: TRBJ2-3
d_call: TRBD1
cdr3_length: 16
v_call: TRBV7-8
clone_size: many
cdr3_nt: TGTGCCAGCAGCTTAGCTCTGGACAGGCCCACAGATACGCAGTATTTT
cdr3_aa: CASSLALDRPTDTQYF

j_call: TRBJ2-7
d_call: -
cdr3_length: 14
v_call: TRBV4-2
clone_size: many
cdr3_nt: TGTGCCAGCAGCCAAGGTTCGGGCTCCTACGAGCAGTACTTC
cdr3_aa: CASSQGSGSYEQYF

j_call: TRBJ2-3
d_call: -
cdr3_length: 13
v_call: TRBV9
clone_size: -
cdr3_nt: TGTGCCAGCAGCGCCCAAAACACAGATACGCAGTATTTT
cdr3_aa: CASSAQNTDTQYF

j_call: TRBJ2-3
d_call: -
cdr3_length: 15
v_call: TRBV19
clone_size: -
cdr3_nt: TGTGCCAGTCGTCTTCAGGGGGGACTCCGGGATACGCAGTATTTT
cdr3_aa: CASRLQGGLRDTQYF

j_call: TRBJ2-1
d_call: -
cdr3_length: 11
v_call: TRBV28
clone_size: -
cdr3_nt: TGTGCCAGCACAGAGAACAATGAGCAGTTCTTC
cdr3_aa: CASTENNEQFF

j_call: TRBJ2-3
d_call: TRBD2
cdr3_length: 17
v_call: TRBV5-1
clone_size: few
cdr3_nt: TGCGCCAGCAGCTTGCGGCCAGCGGGGGGCACCCCGGATACGCAGTATTTT
cdr3_aa: CASSLRPAGGTPDTQYF

j_call: TRBJ1-1
d_call: TRBD1
cdr3_length: 14
v_call: TRBV5-1
clone_size: few
cdr3_nt: TGCGCCAGCAGCCCGGACAGGTCGGTAACTGAAGCTTTCTTT
cdr3_aa: CASSPDRSVTEAFF

j_call: TRBJ1-5
d_call: -
cdr3_length: 14
v_call: TRBV7-2
clone_size: many
cdr3_nt: TGTGCCAGCACCAAAGGGCAGGGGAATCAGCCCCAGCATTTT
cdr3_aa: CASTKGQGNQPQHF

j_call: TRBJ2-6
d_call: -
cdr3_length: 17
v_call: TRBV6-5
clone_size: -
cdr3_nt: TGTGCCAGCAGTTGGGGCGGGACAGTTTTTGGGGCCAACGTCCTGACTTTC
cdr3_aa: CASSWGGTVFGANVLTF

j_call: TRBJ2-3
d_call: -
cdr3_length: 16
v_call: TRBV7-2
clone_size: many
cdr3_nt: TGTGCCAGCAGCCCATCGCCCGGGCGGGCCACAGATACGCAGTATTTT
cdr3_aa: CASSPSPGRATDTQYF

j_call: TRBJ2-1
d_call: TRBD1
cdr3_length: 16
v_call: TRBV2
clone_size: many
cdr3_nt: TGTGCCAGCAGTTCTAGAACCGGGACAGGCCTTAGTGAGCAGTTCTTC
cdr3_aa: CASSSRTGTGLSEQFF

j_call: TRBJ2-1
d_call: TRBD2
cdr3_length: 15
v_call: TRBV5-1
clone_size: -
cdr3_nt: TGCGCCAGCAGCTTTGCGGGGGACTCCTACAATGAGCAGTTCTTC
cdr3_aa: CASSFAGDSYNEQFF

j_call: TRBJ2-7
d_call: TRBD1
cdr3_length: 16
v_call: TRBV7-8
clone_size: many
cdr3_nt: TGTGCCAGCAGCTTAGTTTCAGGGGGCTTCTCCTACGAGCAGTACTTC
cdr3_aa: CASSLVSGGFSYEQYF

j_call: TRBJ2-7
d_call: -
cdr3_length: 15
v_call: TRBV5-1
clone_size: -
cdr3_nt: TGCGCCAGCAGCTTGGCGTCGCGGAGCGTGGGAGAGCAGTACTTC
cdr3_aa: CASSLASRSVGEQYF

j_call: TRBJ1-5
d_call: -
cdr3_length: 15
v_call: TRBV15
clone_size: many
cdr3_nt: TGTGCCACCAGCAGGGAAATGAATTTGAATCAGCCCCAGCATTTT
cdr3_aa: CATSREMNLNQPQHF

j_call: TRBJ1-5
d_call: -
cdr3_length: 15
v_call: TRBV6-1
clone_size: many
cdr3_nt: TGTGCCAGCAGTCCCGGGGGGGGAAGCAATCAGCCCCAGCATTTT
cdr3_aa: CASSPGGGSNQPQHF

j_call: TRBJ1-1
d_call: TRBD1
cdr3_length: 15
v_call: TRBV28
clone_size: many
cdr3_nt: TGTGCCAGCAGTTTCAGGGGGACGGCCCTACTCCGAGCTTTCTTT
cdr3_aa: CASSFRGTALLRAFF

j_call: TRBJ2-2
d_call: TRBD2
cdr3_length: 17
v_call: TRBV5-1
clone_size: few
cdr3_nt: TGCGCCAGCAGCTCGGAAGGGAGGGGTCAAAACACCGGGGAGCTGTTTTTT
cdr3_aa: CASSSEGRGQNTGELFF

j_call: TRBJ2-6
d_call: TRBD1
cdr3_length: 16
v_call: TRBV2
clone_size: -
cdr3_nt: TGTGCCAGCAGTGAATCAGGGGGACCTGGGGCCAACGTCCTGACTTTC
cdr3_aa: CASSESGGPGANVLTF

j_call: TRBJ1-2
d_call: -
cdr3_length: 12
v_call: TRBV7-2
clone_size: few
cdr3_nt: TGTGCCAGCAGCTGGACAGTCTATGGCTACACCTTC
cdr3_aa: CASSWTVYGYTF

j_call: TRBJ2-1
d_call: -
cdr3_length: 15
v_call: TRBV27
clone_size: many
cdr3_nt: TGTGCCAGCAGTTTAGGTCCGAGCTCCTACAATGAGCAGTTCTTC
cdr3_aa: CASSLGPSSYNEQFF

j_call: TRBJ2-5
d_call: TRBD1
cdr3_length: 14
v_call: TRBV5-4
clone_size: -
cdr3_nt: TGTGCCAGCAGCCCCGCGACAGGGGACGAGACCCAGTACTTC
cdr3_aa: CASSPATGDETQYF

j_call: TRBJ2-1
d_call: TRBD2
cdr3_length: 16
v_call: TRBV5-1
clone_size: -
cdr3_nt: TGCGCCAGCAGCTCTACGTTAGCGGGGGTTAACAATGAGCAGTTCTTC
cdr3_aa: CASSSTLAGVNNEQFF

j_call: TRBJ1-4
d_call: TRBD1
cdr3_length: 19
v_call: TRBV7-2
clone_size: many
cdr3_nt: TGTGCCAGCAGCCCAAACCCTGGGACAGGGGGCTTTGGTTTTGAAAAACTGTTTTTT
cdr3_aa: CASSPNPGTGGFGFEKLFF

j_call: TRBJ2-3
d_call: TRBD1
cdr3_length: 15
v_call: TRBV7-4
clone_size: -
cdr3_nt: TGTGCCAGCAGCTCTCAAGGGGGCCGGGCAGATACGCAGTATTTT
cdr3_aa: CASSSQGGRADTQYF

j_call: TRBJ1-2
d_call: TRBD1
cdr3_length: 15
v_call: TRBV7-2
clone_size: many
cdr3_nt: TGTGCCAGCAGACTTACAGGGGATTTCGGCTATGGCTACACCTTC
cdr3_aa: CASRLTGDFGYGYTF

j_call: TRBJ1-1
d_call: TRBD1
cdr3_length: 16
v_call: TRBV6-1
clone_size: few
cdr3_nt: TGTGCCAGCAGTGAAATGGTGGGACAGGGACCCCATTCGACTTTCTTT
cdr3_aa: CASSEMVGQGPHSTFF

j_call: TRBJ2-5
d_call: TRBD2
cdr3_length: 16
v_call: TRBV11-2
clone_size: few
cdr3_nt: TGTGCCAGCAGCTTAGGAACTAGCGCCTACCAAGAGACCCAGTACTTC
cdr3_aa: CASSLGTSAYQETQYF

j_call: TRBJ1-2
d_call: -
cdr3_length: 13
v_call: TRBV10-3
clone_size: many
cdr3_nt: TGTGCCACAAGGAACAGGGTTGACTATGGCTACACCTTC
cdr3_aa: CATRNRVDYGYTF